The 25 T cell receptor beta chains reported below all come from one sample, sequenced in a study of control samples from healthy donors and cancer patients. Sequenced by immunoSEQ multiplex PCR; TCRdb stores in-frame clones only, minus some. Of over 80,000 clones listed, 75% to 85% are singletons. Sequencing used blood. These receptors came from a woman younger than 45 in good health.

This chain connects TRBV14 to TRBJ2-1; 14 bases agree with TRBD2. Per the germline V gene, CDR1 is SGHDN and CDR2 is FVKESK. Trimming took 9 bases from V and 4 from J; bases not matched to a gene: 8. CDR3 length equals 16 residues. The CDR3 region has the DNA TGTGCCAGTGGACTAGCGGGAGGCGTGGGGTACAATGAGCAGTTCTTC. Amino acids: CASGLAGGVGYNEQFF.

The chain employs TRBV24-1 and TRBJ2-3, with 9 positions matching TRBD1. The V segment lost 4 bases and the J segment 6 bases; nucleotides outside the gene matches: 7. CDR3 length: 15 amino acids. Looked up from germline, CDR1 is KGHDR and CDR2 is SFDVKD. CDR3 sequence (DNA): TGTGCCACCAGTGACCACAGGGGGCTAGGGGATACGCAGTATTTT. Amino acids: CATSDHRGLGDTQYF.

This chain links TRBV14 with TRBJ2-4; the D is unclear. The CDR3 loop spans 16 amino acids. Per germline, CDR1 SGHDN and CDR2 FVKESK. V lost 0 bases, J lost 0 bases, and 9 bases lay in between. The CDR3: CASSQDIGLAKNIQYF. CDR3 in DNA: TGTGCCAGCAGCCAAGATATTGGTCTAGCCAAAAACATTCAGTACTTC. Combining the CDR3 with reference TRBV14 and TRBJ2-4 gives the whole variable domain EAGVTQFPSHSVIEKGQTVTLRCDPISGHDNLYWYRRVMGKEIKFLLHFVKESKQDESGMPNNRFLAERTGGTYSTLKVQPAELEDSGVYFCASSQDIGLAKNIQYFGAGTRLSVL.

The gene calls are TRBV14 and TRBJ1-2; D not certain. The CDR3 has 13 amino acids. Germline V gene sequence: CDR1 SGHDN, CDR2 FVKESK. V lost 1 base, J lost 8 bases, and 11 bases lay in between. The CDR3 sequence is CASSQGASGGYTF. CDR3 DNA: TGTGCCAGCAGCCAAGGGGCGTCGGGAGGCTACACCTTC.

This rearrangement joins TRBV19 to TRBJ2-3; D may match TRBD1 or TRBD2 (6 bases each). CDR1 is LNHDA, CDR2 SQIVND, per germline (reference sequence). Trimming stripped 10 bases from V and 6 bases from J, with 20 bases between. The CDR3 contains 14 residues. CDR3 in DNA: TGTGCCACTAAGTCCCCGGGGGCGGTGGATACGCAGTATTTT. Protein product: CATKSPGAVDTQYF.

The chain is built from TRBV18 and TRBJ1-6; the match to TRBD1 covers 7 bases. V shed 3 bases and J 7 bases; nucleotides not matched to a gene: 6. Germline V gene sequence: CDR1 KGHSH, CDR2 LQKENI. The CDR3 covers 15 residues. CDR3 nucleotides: TGTGCCAGCTCACCGGTTAGGGGGCAGAATTCACCCCTCCACTTT. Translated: CASSPVRGQNSPLHF.

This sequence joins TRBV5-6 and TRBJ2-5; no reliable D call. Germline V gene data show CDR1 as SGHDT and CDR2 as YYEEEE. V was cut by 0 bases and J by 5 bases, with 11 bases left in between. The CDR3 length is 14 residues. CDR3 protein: CASSLVGRVETQYF. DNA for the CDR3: TGTGCCAGCAGCTTGGTGGGCCGGGTTGAGACCCAGTACTTC.

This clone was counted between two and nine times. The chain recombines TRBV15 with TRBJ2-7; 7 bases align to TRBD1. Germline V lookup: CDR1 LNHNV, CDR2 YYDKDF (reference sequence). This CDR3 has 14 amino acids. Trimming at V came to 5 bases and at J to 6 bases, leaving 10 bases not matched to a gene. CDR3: CATSAQTGPGEQYF. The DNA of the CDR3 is TGTGCCACCAGCGCCCAGACAGGGCCGGGCGAGCAGTACTTC.

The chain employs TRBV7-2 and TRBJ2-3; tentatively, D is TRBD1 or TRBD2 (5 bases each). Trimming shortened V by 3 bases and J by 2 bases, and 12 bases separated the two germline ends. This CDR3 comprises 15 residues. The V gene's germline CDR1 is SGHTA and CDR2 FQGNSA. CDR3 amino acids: CASSLATGTTDTQYF. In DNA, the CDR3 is TGTGCCAGCAGCTTGGCTACCGGGACCACAGATACGCAGTATTTT. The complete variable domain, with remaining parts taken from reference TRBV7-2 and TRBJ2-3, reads GAGVSQSPSNKVTEKGKDVELRCDPISGHTALYWYRQSLGQGLEFLIYFQGNSAPDKSGLPSDRFSAERTGGSVSTLTIQRTQQEDSAVYLCASSLATGTTDTQYFGPGTRLTVL.

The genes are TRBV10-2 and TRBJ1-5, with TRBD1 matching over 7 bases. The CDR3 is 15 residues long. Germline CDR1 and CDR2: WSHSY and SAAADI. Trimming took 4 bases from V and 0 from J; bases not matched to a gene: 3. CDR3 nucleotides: TGCGCCAGCAGTGTGGGACAGTCTAGCAATCAGCCCCAGCATTTT. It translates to CASSVGQSSNQPQHF.

The CDR3 protein is CASSLGLQPNTEAFF. The CDR3 DNA follows: TGCGCCAGCAGCCTGGGGTTACAGCCGAACACTGAAGCTTTCTTT. This chain uses TRBV5-1 with TRBJ1-1; D uncertain. In germline, CDR1 is SGHRS, CDR2 YFSETQ. The V end was cut by 4 bases, the J end by 1 base, with 14 bases between. The CDR3 consists of 15 residues.

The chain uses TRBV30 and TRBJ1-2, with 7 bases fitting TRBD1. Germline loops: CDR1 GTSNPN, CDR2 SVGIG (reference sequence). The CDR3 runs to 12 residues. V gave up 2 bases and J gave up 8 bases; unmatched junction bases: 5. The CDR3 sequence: CAWSRQGGGYTF. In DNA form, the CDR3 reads TGTGCCTGGAGTCGACAGGGTGGGGGCTACACCTTC.

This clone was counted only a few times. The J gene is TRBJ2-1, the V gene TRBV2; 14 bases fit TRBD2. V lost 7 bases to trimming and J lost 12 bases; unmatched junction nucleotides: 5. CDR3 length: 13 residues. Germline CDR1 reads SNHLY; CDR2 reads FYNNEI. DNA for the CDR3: TGTGCCAGCAACGGACTAGCGGGGGGCTGGCAGTTCTTC. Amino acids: CASNGLAGGWQFF.

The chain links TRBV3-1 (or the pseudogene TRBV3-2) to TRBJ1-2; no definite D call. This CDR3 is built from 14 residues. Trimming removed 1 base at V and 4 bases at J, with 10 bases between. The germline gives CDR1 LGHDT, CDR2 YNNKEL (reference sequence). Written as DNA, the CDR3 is TGTGCCAGCAGCCAAGGGGCAGAGACCTATGGCTACACCTTC. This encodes CASSQGAETYGYTF.

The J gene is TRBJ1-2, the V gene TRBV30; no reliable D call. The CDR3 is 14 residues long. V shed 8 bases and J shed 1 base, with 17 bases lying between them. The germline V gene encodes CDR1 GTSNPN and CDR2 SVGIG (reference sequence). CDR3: CADLPAGGNYGYTF. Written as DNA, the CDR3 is TGTGCCGACCTCCCCGCGGGAGGTAACTATGGCTACACCTTC.

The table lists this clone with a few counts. DNA of the CDR3: TGTGCCAGCAGTTCCCGACTGGGTTCTGGAAACACCATATATTTT. Its translation is CASSSRLGSGNTIYF. The V and J genes are TRBV27 and TRBJ1-3; D unclear. Trimming pared 4 bases from V and 1 base from J, leaving 11 bases between. Germline lookup yields CDR1 MNHEY and CDR2 SMNVEV (reference sequence). The CDR3 consists of 15 residues.

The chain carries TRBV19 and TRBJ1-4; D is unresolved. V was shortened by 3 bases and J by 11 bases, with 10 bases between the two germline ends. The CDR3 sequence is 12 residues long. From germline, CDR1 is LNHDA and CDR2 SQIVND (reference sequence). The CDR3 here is CASSIGGVKLFF. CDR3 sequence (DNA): TGTGCCAGTAGTATTGGTGGGGTGAAACTGTTTTTT. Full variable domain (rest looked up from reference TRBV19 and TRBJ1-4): DGGITQSPKYLFRKEGQNVTLSCEQNLNHDAMYWYRQDPGQGLRLIYYSQIVNDFQKGDIAEGYSVSREKKESFPLTVTSAQKNPTAFYLCASSIGGVKLFFGSGTQLSVL.

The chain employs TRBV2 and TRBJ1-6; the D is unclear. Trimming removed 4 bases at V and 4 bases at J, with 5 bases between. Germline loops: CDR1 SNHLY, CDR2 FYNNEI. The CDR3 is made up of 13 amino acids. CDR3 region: CASSAGYNSPLHF. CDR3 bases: TGTGCCAGCAGTGCGGGGTATAATTCACCCCTCCACTTT. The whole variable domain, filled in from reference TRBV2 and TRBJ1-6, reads EPEVTQTPSHQVTQMGQEVILRCVPISNHLYFYWYRQILGQKVEFLVSFYNNEISEKSEIFDDQFSVERPDGSNFTLKIRSTKLEDSAMYFCASSAGYNSPLHFGNGTRLTVT.

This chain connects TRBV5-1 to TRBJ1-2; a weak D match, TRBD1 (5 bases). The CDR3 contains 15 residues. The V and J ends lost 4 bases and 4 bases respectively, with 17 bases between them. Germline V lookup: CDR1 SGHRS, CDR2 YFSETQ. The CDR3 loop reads CASSRGGDPSYGYTF. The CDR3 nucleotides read TGCGCCAGCAGCCGCGGAGGGGATCCCTCCTATGGCTACACCTTC.

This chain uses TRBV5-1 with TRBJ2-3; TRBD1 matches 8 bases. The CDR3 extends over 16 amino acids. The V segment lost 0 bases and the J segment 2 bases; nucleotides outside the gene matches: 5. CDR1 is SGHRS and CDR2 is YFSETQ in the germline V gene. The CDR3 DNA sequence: TGCGCCAGCAGCTTGGACCCAGGGGGCATCACAGATACGCAGTATTTT. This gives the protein CASSLDPGGITDTQYF. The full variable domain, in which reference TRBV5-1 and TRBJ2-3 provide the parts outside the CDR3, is KAGVTQTPRYLIKTRGQQVTLSCSPISGHRSVSWYQQTPGQGLQFLFEYFSETQRNKGNFPGRFSGRQFSNSRSEMNVSTLELGDSALYLCASSLDPGGITDTQYFGPGTRLTVL.

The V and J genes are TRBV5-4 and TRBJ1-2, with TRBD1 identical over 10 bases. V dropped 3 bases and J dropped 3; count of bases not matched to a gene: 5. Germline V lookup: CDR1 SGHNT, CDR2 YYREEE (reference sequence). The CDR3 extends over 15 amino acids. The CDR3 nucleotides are TGTGCCAGCAGCTCAAGGACAGGGGGATACTATGGCTACACCTTC. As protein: CASSSRTGGYYGYTF.

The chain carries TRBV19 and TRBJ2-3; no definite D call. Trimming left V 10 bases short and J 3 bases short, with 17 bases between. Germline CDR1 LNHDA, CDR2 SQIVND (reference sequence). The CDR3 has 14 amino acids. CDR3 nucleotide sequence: TGTGCCACCAAATCGGGTATAGCTACAGATACGCAGTATTTT. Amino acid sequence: CATKSGIATDTQYF.

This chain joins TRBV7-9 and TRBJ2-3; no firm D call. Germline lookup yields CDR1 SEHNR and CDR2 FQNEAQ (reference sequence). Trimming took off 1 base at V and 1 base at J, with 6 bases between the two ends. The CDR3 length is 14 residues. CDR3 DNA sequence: TGTGCCAGCAGCTTAGACCGCGGCACAGATACGCAGTATTTT. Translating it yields CASSLDRGTDTQYF.

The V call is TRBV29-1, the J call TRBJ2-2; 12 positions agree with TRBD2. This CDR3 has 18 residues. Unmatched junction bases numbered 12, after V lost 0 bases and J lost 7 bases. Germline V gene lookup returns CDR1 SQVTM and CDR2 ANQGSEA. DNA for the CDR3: TGCAGCGTTGAAGAATGGGCTAGCGGGGGGGCCCGTGGCGGGGAGCTGTTTTTT. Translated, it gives CSVEEWASGGARGGELFF.

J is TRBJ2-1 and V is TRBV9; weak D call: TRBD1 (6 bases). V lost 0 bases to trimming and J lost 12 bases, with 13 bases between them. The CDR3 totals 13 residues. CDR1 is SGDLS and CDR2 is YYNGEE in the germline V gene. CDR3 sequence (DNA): TGTGCCAGCAGCGTAGCTGGCCGAGGGGGGCAGTTCTTC. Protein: CASSVAGRGGQFF.